Below, one TCR beta chain is given with its context. TCRdb re-called the 5' RACE reads through MiXCR, storing one row per CDR3 protein. The sample consists of around 570,000 distinct CDR3 sequences, approximately 9.6% of them appearing once. This entry is derived from a study of identical twins. This CDR3 has 11 residues. The ends were cut back, 5 bases at V and 1 base at J, with 5 bases in the middle. Germline V gene lookup returns CDR1 DFQATT and CDR2 SNEGSKA (reference sequence). The same sample was also studied in work on yellow fever vaccine responses in identical twins.

The specimen was PBMCs. This sequence joins TRBV20-1 and TRBJ1-1, with D hard to call. The TCR was taken from a woman aged 18-29 years in good health. The CDR3 bases are TGCAGTGCTTACACGAACACTGAAGCTTTCTTT. Translating gives CSAYTNTEAFF.